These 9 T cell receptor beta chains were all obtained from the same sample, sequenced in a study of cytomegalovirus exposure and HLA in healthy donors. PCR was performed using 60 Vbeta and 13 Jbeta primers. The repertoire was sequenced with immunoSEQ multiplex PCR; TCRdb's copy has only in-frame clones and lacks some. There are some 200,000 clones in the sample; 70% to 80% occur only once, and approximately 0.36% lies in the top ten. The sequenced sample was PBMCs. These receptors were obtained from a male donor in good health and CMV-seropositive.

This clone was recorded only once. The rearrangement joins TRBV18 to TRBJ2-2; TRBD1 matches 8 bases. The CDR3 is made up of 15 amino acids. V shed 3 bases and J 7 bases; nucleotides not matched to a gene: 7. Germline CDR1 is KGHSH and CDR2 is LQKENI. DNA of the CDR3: TGTGCCAGCTCACCGGTAAAGACAGGGGTCGGGGAGCTGTTTTTT. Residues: CASSPVKTGVGELFF.

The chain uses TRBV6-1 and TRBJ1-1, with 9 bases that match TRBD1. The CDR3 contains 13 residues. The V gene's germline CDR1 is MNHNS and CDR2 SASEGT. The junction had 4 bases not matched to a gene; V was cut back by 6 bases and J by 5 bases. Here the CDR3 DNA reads TGTGCCAGCAGCGGGGACAGGGTGACTGAAGCTTTCTTT. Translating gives CASSGDRVTEAFF.

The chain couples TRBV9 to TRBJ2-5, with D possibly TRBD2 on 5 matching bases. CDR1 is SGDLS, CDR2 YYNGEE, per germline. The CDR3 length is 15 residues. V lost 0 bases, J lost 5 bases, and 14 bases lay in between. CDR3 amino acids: CASSVGQEVLETQYF. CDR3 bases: TGTGCCAGCAGCGTAGGGCAGGAGGTTCTGGAGACCCAGTACTTC.

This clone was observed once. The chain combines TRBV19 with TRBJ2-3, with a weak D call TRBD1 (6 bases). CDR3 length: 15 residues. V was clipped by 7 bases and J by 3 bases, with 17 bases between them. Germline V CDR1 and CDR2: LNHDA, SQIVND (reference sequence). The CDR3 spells CASIHTGKGTDTQYF. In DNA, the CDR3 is TGTGCCAGTATCCATACAGGGAAGGGTACAGATACGCAGTATTTT.

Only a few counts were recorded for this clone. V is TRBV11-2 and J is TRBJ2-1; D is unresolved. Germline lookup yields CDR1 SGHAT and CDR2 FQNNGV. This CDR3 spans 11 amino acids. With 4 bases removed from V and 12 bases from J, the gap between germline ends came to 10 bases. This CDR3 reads CASSSALWQFF. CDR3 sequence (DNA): TGTGCCAGCAGCTCAGCGTTGTGGCAGTTCTTC.

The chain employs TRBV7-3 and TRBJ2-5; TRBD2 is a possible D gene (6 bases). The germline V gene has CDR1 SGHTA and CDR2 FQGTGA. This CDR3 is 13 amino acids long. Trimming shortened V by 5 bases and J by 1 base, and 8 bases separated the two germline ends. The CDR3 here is CASSQGLQETQYF. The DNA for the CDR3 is TGTGCCAGCAGCCAGGGACTCCAAGAGACCCAGTACTTC. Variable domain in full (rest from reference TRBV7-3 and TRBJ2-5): GAGVSQTPSNKVTEKGKYVELRCDPISGHTALYWYRQSLGQGPEFLIYFQGTGAADDSGLPNDRFFAVRPEGSVSTLKIQRTERGDSAVYLCASSQGLQETQYFGPGTRLLVL.

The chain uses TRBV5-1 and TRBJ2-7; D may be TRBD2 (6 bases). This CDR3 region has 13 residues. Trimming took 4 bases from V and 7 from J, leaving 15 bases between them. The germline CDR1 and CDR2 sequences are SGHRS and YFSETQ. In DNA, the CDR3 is TGCGCCAGCAGCCCTAGCGTTCTCCAGGAGCAGTACTTC. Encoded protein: CASSPSVLQEQYF.

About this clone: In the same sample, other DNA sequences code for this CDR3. DNA of the CDR3: TGTGCCAGCAGCCTGACAGGGGTGAACACCGGGGAGCTGTTTTTT. Protein product: CASSLTGVNTGELFF. The rearrangement joins TRBV11-1 to TRBJ2-2, with 8 bases lining up with TRBD1. The CDR3 covers 15 residues. Germline V CDR1 and CDR2: SGHAT, FQDESV (reference sequence). J gave up 1 base and V 5 bases, and 3 bases lay outside the gene matches.

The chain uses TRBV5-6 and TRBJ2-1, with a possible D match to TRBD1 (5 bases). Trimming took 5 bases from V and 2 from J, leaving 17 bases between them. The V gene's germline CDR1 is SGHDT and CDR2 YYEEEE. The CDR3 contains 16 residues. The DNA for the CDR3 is TGTGCCAGCAGACCAGTTAGGGGTGAGCCCTACAATGAGCAGTTCTTC. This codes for CASRPVRGEPYNEQFF.